This is a list of T cell receptor beta chains from one sample in a study of T cells in Graves' hyperthyroidism and ophthalmopathy. One entry per CDR3 protein results from TCRdb running MiXCR on the multiplex PCR reads. The table records roughly 640,000 distinct CDR3 sequences, 15% to 20% of them present only once. The source material was blood. The receptors come from a woman aged 40-49 years with Graves' ophthalmopathy. The CDR3 runs from the conserved cysteine through the conserved F or W. The D gene is left open where the match is weak. Rows may omit the clone size; those that give it use once, few, many or a size class.

j_call: TRBJ2-2; v_call: TRBV11-2; d_call: NA; clone_size: many; cdr3_aa: CASSPNPGGSLPKNTGELFF; cdr3_nt: TGTGCCAGCAGCCCCAACCCCGGGGGATCACTCCCTAAGAACACCGGGGAGCTGTTTTTT
j_call: TRBJ1-1; v_call: TRBV7-9; d_call: NA; clone_size: few; cdr3_aa: CASSLIVGEAFF; cdr3_nt: TGTGCCAGCAGCTTAATTGTAGGAGAAGCTTTCTTT
j_call: TRBJ2-7; v_call: TRBV11-2; d_call: NA; clone_size: many; cdr3_aa: CASSLATGSSYEQYF; cdr3_nt: TGTGCCAGCAGCTTAGCTACGGGCAGCTCCTACGAGCAGTACTTC
j_call: TRBJ1-1; v_call: TRBV3-1; d_call: NA; clone_size: many; cdr3_aa: CASSQAPVRRAFF; cdr3_nt: TGTGCCAGCAGCCAAGCCCCGGTCCGGAGGGCTTTCTTT
j_call: TRBJ1-6; v_call: TRBV28; d_call: NA; clone_size: many; cdr3_aa: CASSRRVGQWALHF; cdr3_nt: TGTGCCAGCAGCCGGCGGGTCGGACAATGGGCCCTCCACTTT
j_call: TRBJ1-2; v_call: TRBV20-1; d_call: NA; clone_size: many; cdr3_aa: CSAGVGRGSYGYTF; cdr3_nt: TGCAGTGCTGGGGTCGGCCGGGGTAGCTATGGCTACACCTTC
j_call: TRBJ2-3; v_call: TRBV11-2; d_call: TRBD2; clone_size: many; cdr3_aa: CASSPWAGVTDTQYF; cdr3_nt: TGTGCCAGCAGCCCGTGGGCGGGAGTAACAGATACGCAGTATTTT
j_call: TRBJ2-5; v_call: TRBV6-6; d_call: NA; clone_size: many; cdr3_aa: CASSYRGGAETQYF; cdr3_nt: TGTGCCAGCAGTTACCGGGGCGGGGCAGAGACCCAGTACTTC
j_call: TRBJ2-3; v_call: TRBV20-1; d_call: TRBD1; clone_size: many; cdr3_aa: CSAQAHRGPTDTQYF; cdr3_nt: TGCAGTGCACAAGCGCACAGGGGGCCTACAGATACGCAGTATTTT
j_call: TRBJ2-3; v_call: TRBV28; d_call: NA; clone_size: NA; cdr3_aa: CASNGGTDTQYF; cdr3_nt: TGTGCCAGCAACGGCGGGACAGATACGCAGTATTTT
j_call: TRBJ1-5; v_call: TRBV27; d_call: TRBD1; clone_size: many; cdr3_aa: CASSPTGYQPQHF; cdr3_nt: TGTGCCAGCAGTCCGACAGGGTACCAGCCCCAGCATTTT
j_call: TRBJ2-7; v_call: TRBV7-9; d_call: TRBD2; clone_size: many; cdr3_aa: CASSPPSGSGSYEQYF; cdr3_nt: TGTGCCAGCAGCCCCCCTAGCGGGAGTGGGTCCTACGAGCAGTACTTC
j_call: TRBJ1-1; v_call: TRBV15; d_call: NA; clone_size: many; cdr3_aa: CATSRGRSSFEAFF; cdr3_nt: TGTGCCACCAGTCGGGGACGCTCTTCTTTTGAAGCTTTCTTT
j_call: TRBJ1-2; v_call: TRBV18; d_call: TRBD1; clone_size: few; cdr3_aa: CASSRQGDGYGYTF; cdr3_nt: TGTGCCAGCTCACGACAGGGCGATGGCTATGGCTACACCTTC
j_call: TRBJ2-3; v_call: TRBV11-2; d_call: NA; clone_size: many; cdr3_aa: CASSLDRESTDTQYF; cdr3_nt: TGTGCCAGCAGCTTAGATCGGGAGAGCACAGATACGCAGTATTTT
j_call: TRBJ2-2; v_call: TRBV4-1; d_call: NA; clone_size: few; cdr3_aa: CASSQVRQGYDDTGELFF; cdr3_nt: TGCGCCAGCAGCCAAGTAAGGCAGGGATATGACGACACCGGGGAGCTGTTTTTT
j_call: TRBJ1-5; v_call: TRBV10-3; d_call: TRBD1; clone_size: many; cdr3_aa: CAISETGGYSNQPQHF; cdr3_nt: TGTGCCATCAGTGAGACAGGGGGCTATAGCAATCAGCCCCAGCATTTT
j_call: TRBJ1-5; v_call: TRBV6-1; d_call: TRBD1; clone_size: few; cdr3_aa: CASTLDSGGQPQHF; cdr3_nt: TGTGCCAGCACCTTAGACTCAGGGGGCCAGCCCCAGCATTTT
j_call: TRBJ2-7; v_call: TRBV14; d_call: TRBD2; clone_size: few; cdr3_aa: CASSQALAGVREQYF; cdr3_nt: TGTGCCAGCAGCCAAGCCCTAGCGGGAGTTCGCGAGCAGTACTTC
j_call: TRBJ2-7; v_call: TRBV20-1; d_call: TRBD2; clone_size: many; cdr3_aa: CSARDETSDYEQYF; cdr3_nt: TGCAGTGCTAGAGATGAGACTAGCGACTACGAGCAGTACTTC
j_call: TRBJ2-5; v_call: TRBV5-8; d_call: TRBD2; clone_size: many; cdr3_aa: CASSSPSGPLETQYF; cdr3_nt: TGTGCCAGCAGCAGCCCTAGCGGGCCATTGGAGACCCAGTACTTC
j_call: TRBJ1-1; v_call: TRBV9; d_call: TRBD1; clone_size: few; cdr3_aa: CASSARTGSVNTEAFF; cdr3_nt: TGTGCCAGCAGCGCCCGGACAGGGAGCGTGAACACTGAAGCTTTCTTT
j_call: TRBJ1-1; v_call: TRBV5-1; d_call: NA; clone_size: many; cdr3_aa: CASSPDLWGTTEAFF; cdr3_nt: TGCGCCAGCAGCCCCGATCTTTGGGGGACCACTGAAGCTTTCTTT
j_call: TRBJ1-3; v_call: TRBV20-1; d_call: NA; clone_size: many; cdr3_aa: CSARGGVSGNTIYF; cdr3_nt: TGCAGTGCTCGGGGGGGAGTATCTGGAAACACCATATATTTT
j_call: TRBJ1-2; v_call: TRBV3-1; d_call: NA; clone_size: few; cdr3_aa: CASSPFLGSSDYGYTF; cdr3_nt: TGTGCCAGCAGCCCCTTCCTCGGCAGCTCGGACTATGGCTACACCTTC
j_call: TRBJ1-2; v_call: TRBV28; d_call: NA; clone_size: NA; cdr3_aa: CASRRTVSNYGYTF; cdr3_nt: TGTGCCAGCAGGAGGACAGTTTCTAACTATGGCTACACCTTC
j_call: TRBJ1-5; v_call: TRBV12-3/TRBV12-4; d_call: TRBD1; clone_size: many; cdr3_aa: CASSPGTGANQPQHF; cdr3_nt: TGTGCCAGCAGTCCCGGGACAGGGGCCAATCAGCCCCAGCATTTT